The T cell receptor beta chain described here comes from a study of shared clonotypes between healthy human individuals. The study's findings and limits: A limitation of the genetic and exposure-history diversity represented arose from few donors.

Unsorted PBMC DNA went through sequencing on ten immunoSEQ deep assay plates. Methods used by the authors: Filtering differed since immunoSEQ provided only junctions, with no quality scores. TCRdb's table, derived via immunoSEQ multiplex PCR, lists solely in-frame clones and lacks some. V and J calls and clone size are those listed in that table; D and trimming were worked out from the DNA. The sample holds approximately 470,000 clones; more than 75% are singletons and the top ten take around 13%. As for this clone: No antigen is known for it.

All participating donors were Caucasian adults from Nashville, Tennessee. The length of the CDR3 is 13 residues. The germline V gene has CDR1 MDHEN and CDR2 SYDVKM. V was pared by 5 bases and J by 11 bases, with 18 bases between. Sample: PBMCs. The clonotype originates from a woman aged 40 to 50 in good health. Some clones in this sample may be carry-over from other donors' samples. V is TRBV28 and J is TRBJ1-1; D is unclear. This chain's CDR3 is CASSPRSGSRAFF. CDR3 nucleotides: TGTGCCAGCAGTCCCCGAAGTGGGAGTAGGGCTTTCTTT.